The entry below gives a single T cell receptor beta chain sequence along with its context. The data are from a study of T-cell memory formation after mild COVID-19. The germline CDR1 and CDR2 sequences are MNHEY and SVGAGI. V lost 7 bases and J lost 8, with 20 bases in between. The CDR3 has 14 residues. One entry per CDR3 protein results from TCRdb running MiXCR on the 5' RACE reads. Of 350,000 to 450,000 distinct CDR3 sequences listed, 20% were seen once; the top ten hold 7.5% to 9.5%. The sample consisted of PBMCs or a T cell subset sorted from them (not recorded which). This sequence originates from an adult woman who had mild COVID-19 (a few samples of this study predate the infection). Cell type and time point are not known. The chain carries TRBV6-5 and TRBJ1-1; D is ambiguous. CDR3: CASTPTRLSAEAFF. The CDR3 DNA follows: TGTGCCAGCACCCCGACCAGGTTGTCCGCCGAAGCTTTCTTT.